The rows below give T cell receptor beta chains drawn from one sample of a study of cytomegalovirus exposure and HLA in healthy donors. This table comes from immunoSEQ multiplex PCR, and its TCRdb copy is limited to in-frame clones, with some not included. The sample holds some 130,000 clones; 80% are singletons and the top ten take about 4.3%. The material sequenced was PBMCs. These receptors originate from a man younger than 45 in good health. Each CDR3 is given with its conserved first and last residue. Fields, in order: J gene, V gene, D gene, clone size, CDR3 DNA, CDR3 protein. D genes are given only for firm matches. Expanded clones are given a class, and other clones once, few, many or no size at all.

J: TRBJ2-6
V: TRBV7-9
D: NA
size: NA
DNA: TGTGCCAGCAGCCCTCTTGGGGCCAACGTCCTGACTTTC
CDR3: CASSPLGANVLTF

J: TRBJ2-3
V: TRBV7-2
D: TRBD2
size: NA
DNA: TGTGCCAGCAGCTTAGTCCCAAACCTAGCGGGAGGCCCAGATACGCAGTATTTT
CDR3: CASSLVPNLAGGPDTQYF

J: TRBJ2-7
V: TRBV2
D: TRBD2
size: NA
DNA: TGTGCCAGTAGCGGGAGAGCCTACGAGCAGTACTTC
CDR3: CASSGRAYEQYF

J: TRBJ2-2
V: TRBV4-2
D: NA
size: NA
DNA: TGTGCCAGCAGCCAAGAGGCCAGCGGCGCGAACACCGGGGAGCTGTTTTTT
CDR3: CASSQEASGANTGELFF

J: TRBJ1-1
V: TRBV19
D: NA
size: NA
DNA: TGTGCCAGTAGTATAGTTGGCAGGGCGAACACTGAAGCTTTCTTT
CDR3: CASSIVGRANTEAFF

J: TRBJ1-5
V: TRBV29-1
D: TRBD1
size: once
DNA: TGCAGCGTTGTAATTTCAGGGGGCCGCAATCAGCCCCAGCATTTT
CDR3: CSVVISGGRNQPQHF

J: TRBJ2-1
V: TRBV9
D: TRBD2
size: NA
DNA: TGTGCCAGCAGCGGACTAGCGGGAGTCTACAATGAGCAGTTCTTC
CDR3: CASSGLAGVYNEQFF

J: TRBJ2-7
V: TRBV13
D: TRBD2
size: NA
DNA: TGTGCCAGCAGCTCCGGACTAGCGGGCAAGCTTAACTACGAGCAGTACTTC
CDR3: CASSSGLAGKLNYEQYF

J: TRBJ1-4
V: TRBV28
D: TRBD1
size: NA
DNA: TGTGCCAGCAGTACCGGGACAGGGCTGAAAAAACTGTTTTTT
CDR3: CASSTGTGLKKLFF

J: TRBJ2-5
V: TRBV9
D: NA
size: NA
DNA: TGTGCCAGCAGCTCTGGGCCCGGTGAGACCCAGTACTTC
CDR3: CASSSGPGETQYF

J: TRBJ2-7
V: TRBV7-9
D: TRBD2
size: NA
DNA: TGTTCCAGCAGCGGCAGGGTTACTAGCGGCCTCGGGGGTTCCTACGAGCAGTACTTC
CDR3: CSSSGRVTSGLGGSYEQYF

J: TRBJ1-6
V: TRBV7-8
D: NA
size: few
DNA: TGTGCCAGCAGCTCGCAGGGGATGGGTAATTCACCCCTCCACTTT
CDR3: CASSSQGMGNSPLHF

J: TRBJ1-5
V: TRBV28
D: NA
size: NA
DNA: TGTGCCAGCAGCCAGGGCAGCGGGAATCAGCCCCAGCATTTT
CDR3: CASSQGSGNQPQHF

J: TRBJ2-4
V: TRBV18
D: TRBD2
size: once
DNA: TGTGCCAGCTCACTGGGACTAGTTGAAAACATTCAGTACTTC
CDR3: CASSLGLVENIQYF

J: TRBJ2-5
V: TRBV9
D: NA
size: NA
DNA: TGTGCCAGCACCCATAGCGACCTTCAAGAGACCCAGTACTTC
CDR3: CASTHSDLQETQYF

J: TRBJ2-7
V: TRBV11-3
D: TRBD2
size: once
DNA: TGTGCCAGCAGCCTCAGGACTAGCGGACAGATGGCGGAGCAGTACTTC
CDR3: CASSLRTSGQMAEQYF

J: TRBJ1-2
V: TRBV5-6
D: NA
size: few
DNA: TGTGCCAGCAGCCCAGGCGGGGCTAACTATGGCTACACCTTC
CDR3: CASSPGGANYGYTF

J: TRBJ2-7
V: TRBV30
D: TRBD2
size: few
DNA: TGTGCCTGGAGTGTACGACTAGCGGGAGAGCAGTACTTC
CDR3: CAWSVRLAGEQYF

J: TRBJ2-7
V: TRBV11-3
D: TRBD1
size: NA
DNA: TGTGCCAGCAGCACCCGACAGGGGGCTAACGAGCAGTACTTC
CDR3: CASSTRQGANEQYF

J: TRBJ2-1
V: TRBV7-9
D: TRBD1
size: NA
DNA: TGTTCCAGCAGTTCTCCGGGACAGGGTACCCGTGAGCAGTTCTTC
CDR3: CSSSSPGQGTREQFF

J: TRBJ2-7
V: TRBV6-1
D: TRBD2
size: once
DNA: TGTGCCAGCAGTGGCCCGGGACTAGCCTCTAGGGTCTACGAGCAGTACTTC
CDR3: CASSGPGLASRVYEQYF

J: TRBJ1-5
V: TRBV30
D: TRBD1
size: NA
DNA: TGTGCCTGGAGTGTAGAATGGACAGGGGGCGATCAGCCCCAGCATTTT
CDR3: CAWSVEWTGGDQPQHF

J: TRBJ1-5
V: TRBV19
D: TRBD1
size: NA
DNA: TGTGCCACCTCAAAGAAAGGGGACAGAAATCAGCCCCAGCATTTT
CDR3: CATSKKGDRNQPQHF

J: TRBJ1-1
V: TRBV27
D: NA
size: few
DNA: TGTGCCAGCAATTCAGGGGTCATCTCTGAAGCTTTCTTT
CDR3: CASNSGVISEAFF

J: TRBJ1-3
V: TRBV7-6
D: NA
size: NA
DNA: TGTGCCAGCAGCTTAGGGACTCCCACGGCCGGAAACACCATATATTTT
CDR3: CASSLGTPTAGNTIYF

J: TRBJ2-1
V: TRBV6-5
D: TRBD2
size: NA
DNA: TGTGCCAGCAGTTCGCGGGAGTACTTCGTCGAGTTCTTC
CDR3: CASSSREYFVEFF